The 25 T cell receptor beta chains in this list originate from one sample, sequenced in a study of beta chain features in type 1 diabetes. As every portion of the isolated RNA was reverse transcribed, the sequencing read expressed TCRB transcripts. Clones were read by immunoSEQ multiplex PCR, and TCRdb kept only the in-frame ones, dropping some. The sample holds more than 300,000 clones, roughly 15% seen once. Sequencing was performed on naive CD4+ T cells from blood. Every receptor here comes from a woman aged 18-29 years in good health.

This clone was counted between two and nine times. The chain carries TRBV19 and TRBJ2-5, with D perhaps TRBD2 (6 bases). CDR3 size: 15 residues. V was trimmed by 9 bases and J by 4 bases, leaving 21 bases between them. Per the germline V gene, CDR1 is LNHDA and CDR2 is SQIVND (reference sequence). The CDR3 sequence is CASRRASVGGETQYF. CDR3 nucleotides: TGTGCCAGCCGCCGGGCTAGCGTTGGGGGAGAGACCCAGTACTTC.

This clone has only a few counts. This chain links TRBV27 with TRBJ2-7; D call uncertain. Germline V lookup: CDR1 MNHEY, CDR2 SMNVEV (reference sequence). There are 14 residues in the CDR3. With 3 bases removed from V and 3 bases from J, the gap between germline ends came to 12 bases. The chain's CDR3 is CASSFGQPDYEQYF. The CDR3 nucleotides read TGTGCCAGCAGTTTTGGGCAGCCAGACTACGAGCAGTACTTC.

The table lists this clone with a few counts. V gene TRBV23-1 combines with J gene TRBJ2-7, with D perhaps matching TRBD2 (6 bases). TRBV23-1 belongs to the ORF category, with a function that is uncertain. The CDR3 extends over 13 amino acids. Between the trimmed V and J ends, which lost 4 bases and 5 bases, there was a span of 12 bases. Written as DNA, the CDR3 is TGCGCCAGCAGTCTACGAGCGGGTAACGAGCAGTACTTC. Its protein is CASSLRAGNEQYF.

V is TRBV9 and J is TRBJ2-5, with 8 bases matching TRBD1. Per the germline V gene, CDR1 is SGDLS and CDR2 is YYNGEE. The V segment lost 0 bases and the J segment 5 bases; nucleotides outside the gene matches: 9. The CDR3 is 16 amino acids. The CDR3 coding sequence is TGTGCCAGCAGCGTAGGGGTGGACAGGGTGGTGGAGACCCAGTACTTC. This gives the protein CASSVGVDRVVETQYF.

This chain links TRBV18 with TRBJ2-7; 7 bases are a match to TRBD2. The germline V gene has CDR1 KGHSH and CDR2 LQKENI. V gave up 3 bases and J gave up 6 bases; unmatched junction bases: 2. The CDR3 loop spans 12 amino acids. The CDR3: CASSPAGAEQYF. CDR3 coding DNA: TGTGCCAGCTCACCGGCGGGAGCCGAGCAGTACTTC.

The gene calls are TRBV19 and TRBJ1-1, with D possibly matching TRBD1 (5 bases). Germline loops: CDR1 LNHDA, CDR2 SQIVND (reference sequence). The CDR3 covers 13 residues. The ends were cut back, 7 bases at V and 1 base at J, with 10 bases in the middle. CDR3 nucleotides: TGTGCCAGTAAGGGGCAGACGAACACTGAAGCTTTCTTT. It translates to CASKGQTNTEAFF.

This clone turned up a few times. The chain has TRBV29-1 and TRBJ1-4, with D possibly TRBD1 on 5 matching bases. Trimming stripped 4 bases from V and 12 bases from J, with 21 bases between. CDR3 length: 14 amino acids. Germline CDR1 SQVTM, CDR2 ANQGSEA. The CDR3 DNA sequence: TGCAGCGTTGCAATGGGGCAAACCCATGATCAACTGTTTTTT. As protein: CSVAMGQTHDQLFF.

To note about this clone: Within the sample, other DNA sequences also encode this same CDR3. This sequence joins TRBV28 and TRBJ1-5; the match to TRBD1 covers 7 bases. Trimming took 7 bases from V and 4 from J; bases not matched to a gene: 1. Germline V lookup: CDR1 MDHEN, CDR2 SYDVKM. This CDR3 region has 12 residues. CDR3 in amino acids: CASTGGNQPQHF. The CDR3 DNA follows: TGTGCCAGCACAGGGGGAAATCAGCCCCAGCATTTT.

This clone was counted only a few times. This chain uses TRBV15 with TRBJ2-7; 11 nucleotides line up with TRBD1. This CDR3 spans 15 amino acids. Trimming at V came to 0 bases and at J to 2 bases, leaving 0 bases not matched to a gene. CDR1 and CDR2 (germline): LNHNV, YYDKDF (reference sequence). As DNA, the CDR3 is TGTGCCACCAGCAGAGAGGGACAGGGGGCCTACGAGCAGTACTTC. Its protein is CATSREGQGAYEQYF.

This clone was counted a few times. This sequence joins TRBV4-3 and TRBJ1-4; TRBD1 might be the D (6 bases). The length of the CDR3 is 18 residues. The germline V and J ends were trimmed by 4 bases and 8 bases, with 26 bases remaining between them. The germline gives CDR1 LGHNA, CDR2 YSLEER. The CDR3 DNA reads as TGCGCCAGCAGCCTCATCTTACCTACAGGGATTGGAAGAGAAAAACTGTTTTTT. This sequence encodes CASSLILPTGIGREKLFF.

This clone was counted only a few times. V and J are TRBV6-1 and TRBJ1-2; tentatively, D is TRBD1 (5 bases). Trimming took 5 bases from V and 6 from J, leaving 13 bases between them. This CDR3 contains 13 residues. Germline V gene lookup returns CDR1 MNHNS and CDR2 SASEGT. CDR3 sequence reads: CASSLTGGDGYTF. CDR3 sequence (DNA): TGTGCCAGCAGTTTGACGGGGGGTGATGGCTACACCTTC.

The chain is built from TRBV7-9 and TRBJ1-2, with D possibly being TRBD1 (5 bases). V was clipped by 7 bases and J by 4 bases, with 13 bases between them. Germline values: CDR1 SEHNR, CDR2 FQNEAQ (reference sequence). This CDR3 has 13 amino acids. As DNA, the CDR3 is TGTGCCAGCACCCCCCGGGGGTTCTATGGCTACACCTTC. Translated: CASTPRGFYGYTF.

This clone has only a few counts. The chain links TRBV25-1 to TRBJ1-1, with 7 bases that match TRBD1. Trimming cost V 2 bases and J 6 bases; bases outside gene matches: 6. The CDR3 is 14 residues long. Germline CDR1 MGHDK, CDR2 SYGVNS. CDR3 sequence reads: CASSERGQLAEAFF. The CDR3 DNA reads TGTGCCAGCAGTGAAAGGGGACAGCTGGCTGAAGCTTTCTTT.

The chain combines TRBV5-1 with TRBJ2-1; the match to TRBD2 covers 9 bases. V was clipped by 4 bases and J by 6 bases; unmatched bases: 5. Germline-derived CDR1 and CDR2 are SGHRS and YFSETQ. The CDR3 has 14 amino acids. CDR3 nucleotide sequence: TGCGCCAGCAGCGACCGGACTAGCGTCAATGAGCAGTTCTTC. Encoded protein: CASSDRTSVNEQFF.

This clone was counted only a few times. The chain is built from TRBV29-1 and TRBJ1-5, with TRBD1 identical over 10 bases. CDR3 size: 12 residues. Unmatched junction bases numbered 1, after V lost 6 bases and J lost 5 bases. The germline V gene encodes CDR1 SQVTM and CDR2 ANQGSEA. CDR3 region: CSVTGGDQPQHF. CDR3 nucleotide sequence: TGCAGCGTGACAGGGGGCGATCAGCCCCAGCATTTT. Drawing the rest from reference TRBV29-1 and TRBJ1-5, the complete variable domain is SAVISQKPSRDICQRGTSLTIQCQVDSQVTMMFWYRQQPGQSLTLIATANQGSEATYESGFVIDKFPISRPNLTFSTLTVSNMSPEDSSIYLCSVTGGDQPQHFGDGTRLSIL.

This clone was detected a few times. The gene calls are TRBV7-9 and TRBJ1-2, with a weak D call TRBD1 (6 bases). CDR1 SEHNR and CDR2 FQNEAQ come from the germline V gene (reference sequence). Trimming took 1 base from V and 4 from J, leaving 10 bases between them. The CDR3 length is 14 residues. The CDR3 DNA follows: TGTGCCAGCAGCTTAGGGCGGACAGCCTATGGCTACACCTTC. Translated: CASSLGRTAYGYTF.

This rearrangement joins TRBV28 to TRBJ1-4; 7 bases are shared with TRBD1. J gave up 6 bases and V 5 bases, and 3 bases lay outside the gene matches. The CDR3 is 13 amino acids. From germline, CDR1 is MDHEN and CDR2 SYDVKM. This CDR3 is CASSNRGHEKLFF. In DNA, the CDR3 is TGTGCCAGCAGTAACAGGGGTCATGAAAAACTGTTTTTT.

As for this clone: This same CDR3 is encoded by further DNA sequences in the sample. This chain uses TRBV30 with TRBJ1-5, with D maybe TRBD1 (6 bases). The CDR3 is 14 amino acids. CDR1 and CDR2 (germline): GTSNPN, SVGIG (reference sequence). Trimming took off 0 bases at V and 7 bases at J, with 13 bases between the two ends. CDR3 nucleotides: TGTGCCTGGAGTGTACAAGGGGGATCACAGCCCCAGCATTTT. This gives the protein CAWSVQGGSQPQHF.

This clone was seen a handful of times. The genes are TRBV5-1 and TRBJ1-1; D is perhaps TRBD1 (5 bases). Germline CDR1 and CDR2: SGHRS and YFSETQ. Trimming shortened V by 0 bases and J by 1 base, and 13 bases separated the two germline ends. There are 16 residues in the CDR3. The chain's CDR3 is CASSLVGYRKNTEAFF. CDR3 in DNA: TGCGCCAGCAGCTTGGTTGGTTACAGGAAGAACACTGAAGCTTTCTTT.

The CDR3 region has the DNA TGTGCCAGCAGCCAAGAAGCTAGGTACAATGAGCAGTTCTTC. Protein: CASSQEARYNEQFF. The chain combines TRBV14 with TRBJ2-1, with D hard to call. CDR1 SGHDN and CDR2 FVKESK come from the germline V gene. The CDR3 sequence is 14 residues long. Trimming took 0 bases from V and 4 from J, leaving 7 bases between them.

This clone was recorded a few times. The CDR3 nucleotides read TGTGCCAGCTCACCAGGGGGCGGAAATCAGCCCCAGCATTTT. It translates to CASSPGGGNQPQHF. The chain combines TRBV18 with TRBJ1-5, with a tentative D call TRBD1 (6 bases). Germline values: CDR1 KGHSH, CDR2 LQKENI. The CDR3 runs 14 residues. The V end lost 2 bases, the J end lost 4 bases, and 9 bases lay between the germline ends.

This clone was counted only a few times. As DNA, the CDR3 is TGTGCCAGCAGTTTAGGTACGACAGGAAATCAGCCCCAGCATTTT. Amino acids: CASSLGTTGNQPQHF. The rearrangement joins TRBV28 to TRBJ1-5, with D possibly being TRBD1 (6 bases). The V end was cut by 2 bases, the J end by 4 bases, with 12 bases between. The CDR3 consists of 15 residues. The germline CDR1 and CDR2 sequences are MDHEN and SYDVKM.

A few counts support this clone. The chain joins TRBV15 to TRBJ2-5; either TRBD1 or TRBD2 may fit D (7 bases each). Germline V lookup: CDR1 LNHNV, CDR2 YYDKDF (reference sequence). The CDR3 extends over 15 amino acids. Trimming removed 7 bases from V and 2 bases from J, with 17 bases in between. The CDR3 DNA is TGTGCCACCAACAGGGGCCTAGCGGAACAAGAGACCCAGTACTTC. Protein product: CATNRGLAEQETQYF.

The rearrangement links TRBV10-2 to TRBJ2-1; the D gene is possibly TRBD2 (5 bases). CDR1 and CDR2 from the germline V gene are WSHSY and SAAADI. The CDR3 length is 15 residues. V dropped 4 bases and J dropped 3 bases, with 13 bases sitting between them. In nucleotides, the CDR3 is TGCGCCAGCAGTGGACCGCGGGTCGGCTACAATGAGCAGTTCTTC. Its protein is CASSGPRVGYNEQFF.

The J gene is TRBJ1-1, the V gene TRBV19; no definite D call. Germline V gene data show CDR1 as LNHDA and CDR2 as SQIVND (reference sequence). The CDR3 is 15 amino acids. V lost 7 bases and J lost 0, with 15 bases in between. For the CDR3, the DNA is TGTGCCAGTATCTACTCGCGCACCATGAACACTGAAGCTTTCTTT. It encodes CASIYSRTMNTEAFF. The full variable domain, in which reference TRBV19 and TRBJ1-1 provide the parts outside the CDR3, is DGGITQSPKYLFRKEGQNVTLSCEQNLNHDAMYWYRQDPGQGLRLIYYSQIVNDFQKGDIAEGYSVSREKKESFPLTVTSAQKNPTAFYLCASIYSRTMNTEAFFGQGTRLTVV.